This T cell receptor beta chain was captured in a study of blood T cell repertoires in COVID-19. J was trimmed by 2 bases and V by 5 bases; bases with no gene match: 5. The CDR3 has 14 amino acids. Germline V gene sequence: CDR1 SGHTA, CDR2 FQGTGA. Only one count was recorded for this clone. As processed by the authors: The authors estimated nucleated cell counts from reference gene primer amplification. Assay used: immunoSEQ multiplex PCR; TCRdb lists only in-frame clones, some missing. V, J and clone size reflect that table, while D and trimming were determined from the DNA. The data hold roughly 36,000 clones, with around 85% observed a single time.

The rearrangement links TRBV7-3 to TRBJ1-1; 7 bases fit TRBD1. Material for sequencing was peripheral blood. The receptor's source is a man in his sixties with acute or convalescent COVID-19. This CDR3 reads CASSQQGTNTEAFF. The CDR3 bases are TGTGCCAGCAGCCAACAGGGGACCAACACTGAAGCTTTCTTT.